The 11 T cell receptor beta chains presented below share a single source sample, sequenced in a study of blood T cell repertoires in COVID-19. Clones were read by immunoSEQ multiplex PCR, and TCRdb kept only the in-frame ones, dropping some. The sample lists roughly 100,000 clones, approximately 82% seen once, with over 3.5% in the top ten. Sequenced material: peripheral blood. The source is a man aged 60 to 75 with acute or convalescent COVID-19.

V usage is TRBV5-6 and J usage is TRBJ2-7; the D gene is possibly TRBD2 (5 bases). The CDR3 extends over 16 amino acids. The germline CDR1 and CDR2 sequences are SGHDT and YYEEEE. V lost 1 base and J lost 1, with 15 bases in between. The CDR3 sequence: CASSLFVSAKSYEQYV. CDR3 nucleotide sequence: TGTGCCAGCAGCTTGTTTGTTAGCGCGAAATCCTACGAGCAGTACGTC.

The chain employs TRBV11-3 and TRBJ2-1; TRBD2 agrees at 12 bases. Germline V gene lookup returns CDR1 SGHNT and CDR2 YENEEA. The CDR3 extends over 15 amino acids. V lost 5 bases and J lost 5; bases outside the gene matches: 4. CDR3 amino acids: CASSGLAGQNNEQFF. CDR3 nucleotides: TGTGCCAGCAGCGGACTAGCGGGGCAGAACAATGAGCAGTTCTTC.

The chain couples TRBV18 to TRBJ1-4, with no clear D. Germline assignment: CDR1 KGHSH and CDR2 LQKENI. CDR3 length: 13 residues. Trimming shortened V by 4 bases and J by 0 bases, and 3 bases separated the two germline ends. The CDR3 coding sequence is TGTGCCAGCTCACGCGCAACTAATGAAAAACTGTTTTTT. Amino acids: CASSRATNEKLFF.

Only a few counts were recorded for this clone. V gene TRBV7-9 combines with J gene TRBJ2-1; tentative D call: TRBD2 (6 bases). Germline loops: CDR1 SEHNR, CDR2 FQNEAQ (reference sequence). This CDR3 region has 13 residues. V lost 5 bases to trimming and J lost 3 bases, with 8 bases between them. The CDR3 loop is CASSTGVYNEQFF. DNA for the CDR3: TGTGCCAGCAGCACGGGAGTCTACAATGAGCAGTTCTTC.

The CDR3 loop reads CASSSTPGQGMEKLFF. The CDR3 nucleotides are TGTGCCAGCAGCTCTACCCCGGGACAGGGCATGGAAAAACTGTTTTTT. The chain carries TRBV11-2 and TRBJ1-4; 9 bases are shared with TRBD1. The V segment lost 4 bases and the J segment 8 bases; nucleotides outside the gene matches: 11. The CDR3 is made up of 16 amino acids. The germline CDR1 and CDR2 sequences are SGHAT and FQNNGV.

DNA of the CDR3: TGTGCCAGTAGTATCACAGGGCTGGGACAGCCCCAGCATTTT. It specifies CASSITGLGQPQHF. This chain joins TRBV19 and TRBJ1-5, with a weak D call TRBD1 (6 bases). V was shortened by 3 bases and J by 7 bases, with 13 bases between the two germline ends. CDR1 LNHDA and CDR2 SQIVND come from the germline V gene (reference sequence). The CDR3 spans 14 residues.

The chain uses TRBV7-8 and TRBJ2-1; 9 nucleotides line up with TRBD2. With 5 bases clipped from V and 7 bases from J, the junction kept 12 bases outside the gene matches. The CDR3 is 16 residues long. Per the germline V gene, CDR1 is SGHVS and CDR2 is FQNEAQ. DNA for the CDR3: TGTGCCAGCAGCCCCCCCTGGCGGGAGGGCGGGAATGAGCAGTTCTTC. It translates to CASSPPWREGGNEQFF.

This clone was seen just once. The CDR3: CASSGLSSGKETQYF. In DNA, the CDR3 is TGCGCCAGCAGTGGACTCTCTAGCGGAAAAGAGACCCAGTACTTC. The chain couples TRBV10-1 to TRBJ2-5, with 7 bases matching TRBD2. The CDR3 covers 15 residues. Germline V gives CDR1 WNHNN, CDR2 SYGVQD (reference sequence). The trim removed 4 bases at V and 3 bases at J, leaving 8 bases unmatched.

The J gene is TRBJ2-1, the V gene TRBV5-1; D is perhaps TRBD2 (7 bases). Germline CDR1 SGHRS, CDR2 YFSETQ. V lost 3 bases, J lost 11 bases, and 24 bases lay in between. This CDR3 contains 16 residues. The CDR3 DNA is TGCGCCAGCAGCTACGGTGGTCAGGGAGGGGGTAGACAGCAGTTCTTC. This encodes CASSYGGQGGGRQQFF.

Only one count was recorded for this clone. The CDR3 here is CASPYGGVGDTQYF. CDR3 DNA sequence: TGTGCCAGCCCTTACGGCGGGGTGGGGGATACGCAGTATTTT. This chain links TRBV7-9 with TRBJ2-3, with a tentative D call TRBD2 (6 bases). The length of the CDR3 is 14 residues. In germline, CDR1 is SEHNR, CDR2 FQNEAQ (reference sequence). The V gene lost 8 bases and the J gene lost 6 bases, with 18 bases spanning the gap.

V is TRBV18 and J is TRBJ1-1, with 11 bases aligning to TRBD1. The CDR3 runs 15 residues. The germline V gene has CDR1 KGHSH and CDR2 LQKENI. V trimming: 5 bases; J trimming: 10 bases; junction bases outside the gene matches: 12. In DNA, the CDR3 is TGTGCCAGCTCAACTTCCCCCGGGACAGGGGGACCAGCTTTCTTT. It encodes CASSTSPGTGGPAFF.